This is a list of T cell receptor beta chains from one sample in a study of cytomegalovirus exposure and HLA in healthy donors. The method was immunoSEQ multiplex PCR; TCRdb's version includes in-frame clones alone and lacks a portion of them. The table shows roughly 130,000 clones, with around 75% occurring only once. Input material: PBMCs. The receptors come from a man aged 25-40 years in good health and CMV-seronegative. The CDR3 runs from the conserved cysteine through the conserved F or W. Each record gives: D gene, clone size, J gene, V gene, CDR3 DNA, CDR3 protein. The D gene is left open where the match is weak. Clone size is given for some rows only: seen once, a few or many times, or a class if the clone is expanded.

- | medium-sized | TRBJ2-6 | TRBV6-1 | TGTGCCAGCAGTGAACCGGGTGGAGGGGCCAACGGCCTGACTTTC | CASSEPGGGANGLTF
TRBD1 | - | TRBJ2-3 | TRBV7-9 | TGTGCCAGCAGCAGGACAGGGGACACAGATACGCAGTATTTT | CASSRTGDTDTQYF
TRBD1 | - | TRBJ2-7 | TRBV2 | TGTGCCAGCCGGGACAGGGGCTACGAGCAGTACTTC | CASRDRGYEQYF
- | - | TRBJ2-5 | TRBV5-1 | TGCGCCAGCAGCTCCTTTAGGGGTGGAGAGGAGACCCAGTACTTC | CASSSFRGGEETQYF
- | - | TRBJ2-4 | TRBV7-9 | TGTGCCAGCAGCCCGCATAACACGGACTTAGCCAAAAACAGTCAGTACTTC | CASSPHNTDLAKNSQYF
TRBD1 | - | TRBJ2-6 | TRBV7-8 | TGTGCCAGCAGCCCCAGAACAGGGGGCACTGGGGCCAACGGCCTGACTTTC | CASSPRTGGTGANGLTF
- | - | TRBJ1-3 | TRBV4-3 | TGCGCCAGCAGCCAAGATCGGCAGGAAATATTGAGCTCTGGAAACACCATATATTTT | CASSQDRQEILSSGNTIYF
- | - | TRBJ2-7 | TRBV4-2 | TGTGCCAGCAGCCAAGTGACCGGGACAAGGTCTTACGAGCAGTACTTC | CASSQVTGTRSYEQYF
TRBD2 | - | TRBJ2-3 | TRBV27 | TGTGCCAGCAGGGGACTAGCCACAGATACGCAGTATTTT | CASRGLATDTQYF
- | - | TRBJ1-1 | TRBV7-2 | TGTGCCAGCAGCTTAGTCAACAGAAGGGTAGGGGCTGAAGCTTTCTTT | CASSLVNRRVGAEAFF
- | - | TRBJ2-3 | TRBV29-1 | TGCAGCGGGGGGGAGGATACGCAGTATTTT | CSGGEDTQYF
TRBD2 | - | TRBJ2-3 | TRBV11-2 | TGTGCCAGCAGCTTTAGCGGGGGGGCTCAAGATACGCAGTATTTT | CASSFSGGAQDTQYF
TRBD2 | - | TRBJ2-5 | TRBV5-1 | TGCGCCAGCAGTCTGGGCCCGGGACTAGCGGCGCAAGAGACCCAGTACTTC | CASSLGPGLAAQETQYF
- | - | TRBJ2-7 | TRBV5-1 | TGCGCCAGCAGCTTGGGAGTTGGTCCCCCTCAATCCTACGAGCAGTACTTC | CASSLGVGPPQSYEQYF
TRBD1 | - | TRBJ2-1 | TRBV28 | TGTGCCAGCAGTTTCCAGACAGGGCGGCCGTACAATGAGCAGTTCTTC | CASSFQTGRPYNEQFF
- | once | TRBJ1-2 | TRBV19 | TGTGCCAGTAGGCAGGGCAACTATGGCTACACCTTC | CASRQGNYGYTF
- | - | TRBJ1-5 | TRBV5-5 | TGTGCCAGCAGCTTGGAACTCAATCAGCCCCAGCATTTT | CASSLELNQPQHF
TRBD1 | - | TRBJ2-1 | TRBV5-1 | TGCGCCAGCAGCTTCGGGGACAGGGAAAATGAGCAGTTCTTC | CASSFGDRENEQFF
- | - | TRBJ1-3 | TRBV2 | TGTGCCAGCAGTGAAACGACAGGCAATGGGAACACCATATATTTT | CASSETTGNGNTIYF
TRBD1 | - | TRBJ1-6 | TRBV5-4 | TGTGCCAGCAGCTTTTCAACCAGGGGGATGGCAGGACCCCTCCACTTT | CASSFSTRGMAGPLHF